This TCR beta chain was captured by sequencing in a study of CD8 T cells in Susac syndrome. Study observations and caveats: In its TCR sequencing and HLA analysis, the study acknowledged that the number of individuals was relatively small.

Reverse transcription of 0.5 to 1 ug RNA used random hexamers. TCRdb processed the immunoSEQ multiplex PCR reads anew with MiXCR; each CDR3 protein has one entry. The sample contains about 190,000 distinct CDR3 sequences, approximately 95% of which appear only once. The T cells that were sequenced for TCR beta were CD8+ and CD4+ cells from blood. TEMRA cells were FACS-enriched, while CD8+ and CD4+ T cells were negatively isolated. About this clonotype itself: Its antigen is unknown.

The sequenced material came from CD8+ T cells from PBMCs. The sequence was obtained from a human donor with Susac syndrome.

In DNA form, the CDR3 reads TGCAGTGCTAGAGATGGAGGGACTAGCGGGTCCTACGAGCAGTACTTC. Its translation: CSARDGGTSGSYEQYF. The genes are TRBV20-1 and TRBJ2-7; 12 bases fit TRBD2. CDR3 length: 16 residues. The ends lost 0 bases at V and 1 base at J; junction bases unmatched: 4. The germline V gene encodes CDR1 DFQATT and CDR2 SNEGSKA (reference sequence).